The source of this T cell receptor beta chain is a study of identifying expanded T cells in peripheral blood. Study findings and constraints: Variance in clone template counts between approximately two-week samples significantly increased with total template count across all healthy donors.

Clones were read by immunoSEQ multiplex PCR, and TCRdb kept only the in-frame ones, dropping some. The sample carries tens of thousands of clones, approximately 90% recorded once. During the collection period, no donor immune events like infections were recorded. The CDR3 extends over 13 amino acids. Trimming pared 2 bases from V and 5 bases from J, leaving 9 bases between. Looked up from germline, CDR1 is MDHEN and CDR2 is SYDVKM. This clone was counted a single time. Its antigen is unknown. The sequence was obtained from a person between 18 and 75 years old in good health. This rearrangement joins TRBV28 to TRBJ2-5; weak D call: TRBD2 (7 bases). The material sequenced was blood. Written as DNA, the CDR3 is TGTGCCAGCAGTTTAGGGGGGGCCGAGACCCAGTACTTC. This gives the protein CASSLGGAETQYF.